Below, 28 T cell receptor beta chains from the same sample are listed, as sequenced in a study of OX40 agonist ivuxolimab in advanced cancers. Library prep was done by the immunoSEQ multiplex PCR assay. This is the immuneACCESS table as TCRdb keeps it, with only in-frame sequences that have V and J called. A part of the clones is gone; compared with another copy, unresolved V genes explain less than half, and the rest is unexplained. The sample table shows under 90,000 clones, and 90% are seen once. The top ten clones comprise less than 2% of the sample. The specimen comprised CD4+ or CD8+ T cells sorted from blood, sampled in a trial of the OX40 agonist ivuxolimab. These receptors all stem from an adult with an advanced solid tumor such as melanoma, head and neck, liver or kidney cancer.

The CDR3 DNA is TGCGCCAGCAGGGTCGGAACAGCCTATGGCTACACCTTC. It encodes CASRVGTAYGYTF. The J gene is TRBJ1-2, the V gene TRBV5-1; no clear D. Germline-derived CDR1 and CDR2 are SGHRS and YFSETQ. There are 13 residues in the CDR3. The V end lost 5 bases, the J end lost 4 bases, and 12 bases lay between the germline ends.

The chain links TRBV18 to TRBJ2-7; no definite D call. V was pared by 3 bases and J by 0 bases, with 12 bases between. Germline V gives CDR1 KGHSH, CDR2 LQKENI. The CDR3 is 15 residues long. The CDR3 is CASSPVRASSYEQYF. CDR3 in DNA: TGTGCCAGCTCACCGGTCCGGGCGAGCTCCTACGAGCAGTACTTC.

The chain links TRBV19 to TRBJ2-5; 11 nucleotides line up with TRBD2. This CDR3 is 17 amino acids long. V shed 5 bases and J 4 bases; nucleotides not matched to a gene: 12. The V gene's germline CDR1 is LNHDA and CDR2 SQIVND (reference sequence). CDR3 nucleotide sequence: TGTGCCAGTAGTCCAACCTCAGTAGCGGGAGGGGGAGAGACCCAGTACTTC. Its translation is CASSPTSVAGGGETQYF.

The V and J genes are TRBV5-1 and TRBJ1-6; no firm D call. V was cut by 0 bases and J by 0 bases, with 10 bases left in between. Germline CDR1 and CDR2: SGHRS and YFSETQ. The CDR3 consists of 17 residues. CDR3 region: CASSLAISRSYNSPLHF. The CDR3 DNA follows: TGCGCCAGCAGCTTGGCGATCTCACGCTCCTATAATTCACCCCTCCACTTT.

This chain connects TRBV5-1 to TRBJ2-2, with a possible D match to TRBD1 (5 bases). CDR1 SGHRS and CDR2 YFSETQ come from the germline V gene. V was cut by 4 bases and J by 1 base, with 8 bases left in between. The CDR3 runs to 14 residues. The CDR3 is CASSAGQNTGELFF. The CDR3 DNA reads TGCGCCAGCAGCGCTGGACAGAACACCGGGGAGCTGTTTTTT.

The chain employs TRBV11-3 and TRBJ1-1; D is undetermined. CDR1 and CDR2 (germline): SGHNT, YENEEA. The CDR3 extends over 12 amino acids. V gave up 7 bases and J gave up 4 bases, with 10 bases separating them. CDR3 protein: CASIGLGTEAFF. As DNA, the CDR3 is TGTGCCAGCATCGGGTTGGGCACTGAAGCTTTCTTT.

This clone was counted a single time. The chain has TRBV19 and TRBJ2-3, with a possible D match to TRBD1 (6 bases). V lost 10 bases, J lost 5 bases, and 25 bases lay in between. The CDR3 has 16 amino acids. CDR1 and CDR2 (germline): LNHDA, SQIVND (reference sequence). The CDR3 here is CATTWTSRGALDTQYF. The CDR3 DNA is TGTGCCACTACTTGGACCTCCAGGGGCGCGTTAGATACGCAGTATTTT.

This clone came up once. The chain combines TRBV7-2 with TRBJ2-5; the match to TRBD2 covers 10 bases. The V segment lost 5 bases and the J segment 2 bases; nucleotides outside the gene matches: 5. Germline values: CDR1 SGHTA, CDR2 FQGNSA. The CDR3 covers 15 residues. CDR3 sequence (DNA): TGTGCCAGCAGCCTTCAGACTAGCGGGCAAGAGACCCAGTACTTC. It codes for CASSLQTSGQETQYF.

The chain has TRBV11-3 and TRBJ2-6; tentative D call: TRBD1 (5 bases). Germline V gene sequence: CDR1 SGHNT, CDR2 YENEEA. Trimming pared 5 bases from V and 4 bases from J, leaving 24 bases between. The length of the CDR3 is 19 residues. The CDR3 sequence: CASSPSENLGVFGANVLTF. CDR3 DNA sequence: TGTGCCAGCAGCCCCTCAGAGAACTTAGGGGTGTTCGGGGCCAACGTCCTGACTTTC.

This sequence joins TRBV10-3 and TRBJ1-3, with unresolved D. In germline, CDR1 is ENHRY, CDR2 SYGVKD. Trimming shortened V by 4 bases and J by 3 bases, and 7 bases separated the two germline ends. This CDR3 comprises 13 residues. This CDR3 is CAISGDRGNTIYF. For the CDR3, the DNA is TGTGCCATCAGTGGGGATCGTGGAAACACCATATATTTT.

For this clone: The same CDR3 can be traced to other DNA sequences in this sample. The V and J genes are TRBV5-1 and TRBJ2-3, with 7 bases that match TRBD2. The CDR3 runs 15 residues. V lost 4 bases to trimming and J lost 3 bases; unmatched junction nucleotides: 8. Germline V gene lookup returns CDR1 SGHRS and CDR2 YFSETQ. DNA for the CDR3: TGCGCCAGCAGCGGTGGACTAGGTGAAACAGATACGCAGTATTTT. Protein sequence: CASSGGLGETDTQYF.

To note about this clone: No DNA is shown, since the ends of the CDR3 on it are uncertain; the CDR3 is the one TCRdb lists. This chain uses TRBV18 with TRBJ1-2. Germline V gene lookup returns CDR1 KGHSH and CDR2 LQKENI. The CDR3 region is 13 residues in length, termini included. CDR3 residues: CASSPEMATPSTF.

This clone was observed a single time. V is TRBV28 and J is TRBJ1-2; D is possibly TRBD1 (6 bases). V was trimmed by 6 bases and J by 7 bases, leaving 18 bases between them. Germline V gives CDR1 MDHEN, CDR2 SYDVKM. The CDR3 runs 14 residues. The CDR3 reads CASSPPGTTPGYTF. The CDR3 nucleotides read TGTGCCAGCAGCCCCCCTGGGACAACGCCTGGCTACACCTTC.

This chain joins TRBV6-1 and TRBJ1-2, with D maybe TRBD1 (5 bases). Germline assignment: CDR1 MNHNS and CDR2 SASEGT. The V and J ends lost 6 bases and 4 bases respectively, with 15 bases between them. The CDR3 consists of 14 residues. The CDR3 sequence is CASSLYYQGYGYTF. CDR3 nucleotides: TGTGCCAGCAGCCTTTATTATCAGGGCTATGGCTACACCTTC.

The chain combines TRBV6-6 with TRBJ1-2, with D possibly matching TRBD1 (5 bases). The CDR3 runs to 15 residues. V was trimmed by 2 bases and J by 1 base, leaving 11 bases between them. CDR1 and CDR2 (germline): MNHNY, SVGAGI (reference sequence). CDR3 nucleotide sequence: TGTGCCAGCAGTTACCCCCTGACAGATAACTATGGCTACACCTTC. Translation: CASSYPLTDNYGYTF.

The genes are TRBV7-2 and TRBJ2-2; D uncertain. The V end was cut by 1 base, the J end by 8 bases, with 11 bases between. CDR3 size: 14 residues. Germline V gene sequence: CDR1 SGHTA, CDR2 FQGNSA. As DNA, the CDR3 is TGTGCCAGCAGCTTAGTTTTCGGCAAGGGGGAGCTGTTTTTT. Amino acid sequence: CASSLVFGKGELFF.

The chain couples TRBV29-1 to TRBJ2-7; 7 positions match TRBD2. V lost 6 bases and J lost 0; bases outside the gene matches: 5. The germline CDR1 and CDR2 sequences are SQVTM and ANQGSEA. This CDR3 comprises 13 residues. The DNA of the CDR3 is TGCAGCGTAACTAGCGCGGACTCCTACGAGCAGTACTTC. It yields the protein CSVTSADSYEQYF.

The chain has TRBV16 and TRBJ1-3; D might be TRBD1 (6 bases). V shed 0 bases and J shed 4 bases, with 10 bases lying between them. The CDR3 totals 15 residues. Germline V gives CDR1 KGHSY, CDR2 FQNENV. The CDR3 bases are TGTGCCAGCAGCCAATCGTCAGGGGAGGGAAACACCATATATTTT. Translating it yields CASSQSSGEGNTIYF.

The chain carries TRBV15 and TRBJ2-7; 11 positions agree with TRBD1. The CDR3 spans 15 residues. Germline V CDR1 and CDR2: LNHNV, YYDKDF (reference sequence). After removal of 1 base from V and 4 bases from J, the junction contained 3 bases not matched to a gene. The CDR3 nucleotides are TGTGCCACCAGCAGAGCCGGGACAGGGGGGTACGAGCAGTACTTC. This codes for CATSRAGTGGYEQYF.

V is TRBV11-3 and J is TRBJ1-3; TRBD1 is a possible D gene (6 bases). Trimming stripped 3 bases from V and 4 bases from J, with 7 bases between. Looked up from germline, CDR1 is SGHNT and CDR2 is YENEEA. The CDR3 loop spans 13 amino acids. This CDR3 is CASSFGGGNTIYF. As DNA, the CDR3 is TGTGCCAGCAGCTTCGGGGGCGGAAACACCATATATTTT.

This clone has a handful of counts. This chain uses TRBV9 with TRBJ1-4; no clear D gene. Trimming removed 0 bases from V and 5 bases from J, with 5 bases in between. Germline values: CDR1 SGDLS, CDR2 YYNGEE. This CDR3 is built from 13 residues. CDR3 in DNA: TGTGCCAGCAGCGTAGTGCCAAATGAAAAACTGTTTTTT. It encodes CASSVVPNEKLFF.

The chain carries TRBV14 and TRBJ1-4, with 7 bases fitting TRBD1. Germline CDR1 is SGHDN and CDR2 is FVKESK. Trimming removed 4 bases from V and 4 bases from J; junction bases left unmatched: 3. The CDR3 length is 14 residues. The CDR3 coding sequence is TGTGCCAGCAGCCGCGGGACAGTTAATGAAAAACTGTTTTTT. Amino acid sequence: CASSRGTVNEKLFF.

V and J are TRBV19 and TRBJ2-2; no clear D. The CDR3 is 13 amino acids. The ends were cut back, 3 bases at V and 1 base at J, with 3 bases in the middle. Germline CDR1 LNHDA, CDR2 SQIVND (reference sequence). In DNA, the CDR3 is TGTGCCAGTAGTATCCAGAACACCGGGGAGCTGTTTTTT. Amino acids: CASSIQNTGELFF.

V gene TRBV28 combines with J gene TRBJ2-1; D not resolved. The CDR3 spans 13 residues. Germline CDR1 is MDHEN and CDR2 is SYDVKM. V was cut by 8 bases and J by 4 bases, with 12 bases left in between. CDR3 protein: CASVADPYNEQFF. The CDR3 nucleotides are TGTGCCAGCGTGGCGGATCCTTACAATGAGCAGTTCTTC.

This chain connects TRBV6-1 to TRBJ1-3; 8 bases match TRBD1. J was trimmed by 7 bases and V by 2 bases; bases with no gene match: 13. The CDR3 consists of 17 residues. Germline values: CDR1 MNHNS, CDR2 SASEGT. DNA for the CDR3: TGTGCCAGCAGTGAAACTGCAGGGGGCGCATACGGTAACACCATATATTTT. This sequence encodes CASSETAGGAYGNTIYF.

This clone was recorded a few times. Distinct nucleotide sequences in the sample also encode this CDR3. The chain employs TRBV11-3 and TRBJ2-3; D is ambiguous. The CDR3 has 14 residues. V was trimmed by 1 base and J by 4 bases, leaving 9 bases between them. Germline CDR1 SGHNT, CDR2 YENEEA. CDR3 sequence: CASSLVAGADTQYF. As DNA, the CDR3 is TGTGCCAGCAGCTTAGTAGCCGGAGCAGATACGCAGTATTTT.

The V gene is TRBV9, the J gene TRBJ2-1; possible D gene TRBD2, 5 bases. Germline V gene data show CDR1 as SGDLS and CDR2 as YYNGEE. CDR3 size: 14 residues. V gave up 0 bases and J gave up 10 bases, with 14 bases separating them. CDR3 nucleotide sequence: TGTGCCAGCAGCGTAGCCCCCACTCGGAGGGAGCAGTTCTTC. This translates into CASSVAPTRREQFF.

The chain links TRBV19 to TRBJ1-6, with no clear D. Germline V gene lookup returns CDR1 LNHDA and CDR2 SQIVND (reference sequence). The V end was cut by 3 bases, the J end by 7 bases, with 10 bases between. The CDR3 spans 14 residues. The CDR3 loop reads CASSIPGDNSPLHF. The CDR3 DNA is TGTGCCAGTAGTATCCCGGGTGACAATTCACCCCTCCACTTT.